This T cell receptor beta chain derives from a study of shared clonotypes between healthy human individuals. Looking at the study overall: CD8 memory received one plate per donor, CD8 naive two, CD4 memory three and CD4 naive three.

Study outcomes and limitations: On the whole, naive subsets had larger estimated richness than memory subsets had.

In the case of this clone: The target antigen is unknown.

The protocol was immunoSEQ multiplex PCR, while the TCRdb copy is restricted to in-frame clones and leaves out a portion. Here the sample spans roughly 650,000 clones, almost 97% being singletons. The CDR3 consists of 14 residues. Trimming took 7 bases from V and 8 from J, leaving 23 bases between them. Germline V lookup: CDR1 SQVTM, CDR2 ANQGSEA. Those who donated, Caucasian adults without exception, all lived in Nashville, Tennessee. The chain recombines TRBV29-1 with TRBJ1-1; D not certain. Sequences were obtained from naive CD4+ T cells sorted from blood. Subset denoted: CD45RA+ positively selected. The source of this sequence is a woman in her twenties or thirties in good health. CDR3 amino acids: CSAKDGDWVAEAFF. In nucleotides, the CDR3 is TGCAGCGCCAAGGACGGTGATTGGGTAGCCGAAGCTTTCTTT.